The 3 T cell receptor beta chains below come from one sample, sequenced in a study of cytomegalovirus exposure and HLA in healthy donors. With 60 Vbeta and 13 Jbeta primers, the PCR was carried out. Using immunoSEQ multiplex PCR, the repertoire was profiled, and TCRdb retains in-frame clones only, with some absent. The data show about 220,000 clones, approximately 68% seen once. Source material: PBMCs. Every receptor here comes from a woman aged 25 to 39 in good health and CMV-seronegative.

CDR3 nucleotides: TGTGCCAGCAGTGCCGTAGCGGGGGGGTCCAATGAGCAGTTCTTC. Residues: CASSAVAGGSNEQFF. The chain links TRBV6-5 to TRBJ2-1; 11 positions agree with TRBD2. The CDR3 sequence is 15 residues long. The germline V gene encodes CDR1 MNHEY and CDR2 SVGAGI. Trimming cost V 5 bases and J 6 bases; bases outside gene matches: 6.

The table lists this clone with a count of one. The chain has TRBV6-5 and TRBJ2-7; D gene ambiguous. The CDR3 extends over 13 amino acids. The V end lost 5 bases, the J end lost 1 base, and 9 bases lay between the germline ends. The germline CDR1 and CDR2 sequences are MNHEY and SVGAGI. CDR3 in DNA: TGTGCCAGCAGTCAAACTTATTCCTACGAGCAGTACTTC. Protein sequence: CASSQTYSYEQYF.

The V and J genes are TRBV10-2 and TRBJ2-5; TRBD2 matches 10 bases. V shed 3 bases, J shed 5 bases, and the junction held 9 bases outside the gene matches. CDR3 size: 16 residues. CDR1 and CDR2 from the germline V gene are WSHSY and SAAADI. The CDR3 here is CASSDPSGGMMETQYF. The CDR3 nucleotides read TGCGCCAGCAGTGACCCTAGCGGGGGAATGATGGAGACCCAGTACTTC.